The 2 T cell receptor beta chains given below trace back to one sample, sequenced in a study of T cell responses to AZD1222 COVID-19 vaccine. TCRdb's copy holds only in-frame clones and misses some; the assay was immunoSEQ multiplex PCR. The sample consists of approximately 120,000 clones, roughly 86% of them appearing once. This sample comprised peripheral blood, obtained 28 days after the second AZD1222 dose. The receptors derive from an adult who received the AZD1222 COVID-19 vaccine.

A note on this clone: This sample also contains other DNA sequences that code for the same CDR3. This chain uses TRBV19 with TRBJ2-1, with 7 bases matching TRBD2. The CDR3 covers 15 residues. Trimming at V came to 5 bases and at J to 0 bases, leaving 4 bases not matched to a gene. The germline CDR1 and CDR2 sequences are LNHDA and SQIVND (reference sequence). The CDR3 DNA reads TGTGCCAGTAGTCGCGGGGGAAGCTCCTACAATGAGCAGTTCTTC. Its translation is CASSRGGSSYNEQFF.

DNA of the CDR3: TGTGCCAGCAGCTGGTCCGGGAGCTCCTATAATTCACCCCTCCACTTT. Translated, it gives CASSWSGSSYNSPLHF. The chain couples TRBV7-2 to TRBJ1-6; D ambiguous. V was shortened by 4 bases and J by 0 bases, with 10 bases between the two germline ends. Per germline, CDR1 SGHTA and CDR2 FQGNSA. The CDR3 covers 16 residues.